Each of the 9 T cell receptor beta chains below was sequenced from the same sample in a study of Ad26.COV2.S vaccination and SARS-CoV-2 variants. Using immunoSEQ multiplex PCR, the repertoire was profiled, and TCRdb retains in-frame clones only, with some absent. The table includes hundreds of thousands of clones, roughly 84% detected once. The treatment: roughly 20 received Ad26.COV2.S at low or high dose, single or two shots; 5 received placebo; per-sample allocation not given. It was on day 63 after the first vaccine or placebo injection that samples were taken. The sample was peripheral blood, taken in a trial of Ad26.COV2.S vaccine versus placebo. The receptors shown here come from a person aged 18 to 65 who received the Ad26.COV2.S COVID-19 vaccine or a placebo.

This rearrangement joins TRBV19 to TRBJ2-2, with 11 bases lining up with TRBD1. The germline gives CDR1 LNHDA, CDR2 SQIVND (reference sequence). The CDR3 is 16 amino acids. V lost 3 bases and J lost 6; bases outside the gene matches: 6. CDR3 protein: CASSIRPGQGAGELFF. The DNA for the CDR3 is TGTGCCAGTAGTATTAGGCCGGGACAGGGGGCCGGGGAGCTGTTTTTT. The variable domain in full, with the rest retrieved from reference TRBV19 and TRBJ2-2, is DGGITQSPKYLFRKEGQNVTLSCEQNLNHDAMYWYRQDPGQGLRLIYYSQIVNDFQKGDIAEGYSVSREKKESFPLTVTSAQKNPTAFYLCASSIRPGQGAGELFFGEGSRLTVL.

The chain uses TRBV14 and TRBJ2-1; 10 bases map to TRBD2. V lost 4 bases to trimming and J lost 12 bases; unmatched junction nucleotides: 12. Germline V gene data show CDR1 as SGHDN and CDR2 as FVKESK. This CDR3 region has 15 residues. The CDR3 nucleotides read TGTGCCAGCAGCCTCTCCGGGACTAGCGTTTTTGGGCAGTTCTTC. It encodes CASSLSGTSVFGQFF.

The chain's CDR3 is CATSDLSRHLGNQPQHF. CDR3 bases: TGTGCCACCAGTGATTTAAGCAGGCACCTCGGGAATCAGCCCCAGCATTTT. The gene calls are TRBV24-1 and TRBJ1-5, with no clear D. Germline V gene lookup returns CDR1 KGHDR and CDR2 SFDVKD. CDR3 length equals 17 residues. Between the trimmed V and J ends, which lost 1 base and 4 bases, there was a span of 16 bases.

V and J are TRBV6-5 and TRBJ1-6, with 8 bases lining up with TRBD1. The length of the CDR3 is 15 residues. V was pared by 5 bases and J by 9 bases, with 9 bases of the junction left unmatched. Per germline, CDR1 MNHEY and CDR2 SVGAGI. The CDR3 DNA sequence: TGTGCCAGCAGTCCCCCCCGGACAGGGACTTCACCCCTCCACTTT. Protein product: CASSPPRTGTSPLHF.

The CDR3 region has the DNA TGCGCCAGCAGCCCGGGACAGGGGGACGAGCAGTACTTC. It is translated as CASSPGQGDEQYF. The V call is TRBV5-1, the J call TRBJ2-7; 11 nucleotides align to TRBD1. The CDR3 is 13 residues long. V shed 4 bases, J shed 5 bases, and the junction held 2 bases outside the gene matches. Germline CDR1 and CDR2: SGHRS and YFSETQ.

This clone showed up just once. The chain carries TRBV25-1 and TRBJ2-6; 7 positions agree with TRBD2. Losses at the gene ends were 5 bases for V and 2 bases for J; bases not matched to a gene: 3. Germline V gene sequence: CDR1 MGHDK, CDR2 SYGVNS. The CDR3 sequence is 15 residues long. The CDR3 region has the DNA TGTGCCAGCAGTTTCGGGGGGACTGGGGCCAACGTCCTGACTTTC. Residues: CASSFGGTGANVLTF.

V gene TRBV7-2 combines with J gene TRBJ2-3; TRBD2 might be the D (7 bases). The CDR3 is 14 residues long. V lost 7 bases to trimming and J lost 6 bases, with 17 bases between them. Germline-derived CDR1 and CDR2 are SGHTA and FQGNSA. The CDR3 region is CASTDGGGSDTQYF. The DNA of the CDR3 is TGTGCCAGCACCGATGGGGGGGGCAGCGATACGCAGTATTTT.

This chain's CDR3 is CASSQGLDRYLNNEQFF. For the CDR3, the DNA is TGCGCCAGCAGCCAAGGGCTAGACAGGTATTTGAACAATGAGCAGTTCTTC. The V gene is TRBV4-3, the J gene TRBJ2-1; D possibly corresponds to TRBD1 (6 bases). V shed 1 base and J shed 5 bases, with 18 bases lying between them. This CDR3 spans 17 amino acids. Germline values: CDR1 LGHNA, CDR2 YSLEER.

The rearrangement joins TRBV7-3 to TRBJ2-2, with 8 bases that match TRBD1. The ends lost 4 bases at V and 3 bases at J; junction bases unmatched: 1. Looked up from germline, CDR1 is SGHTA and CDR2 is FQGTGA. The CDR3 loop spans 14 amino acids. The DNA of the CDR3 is TGTGCCAGCAGCTCGGACAGGGACACCGGGGAGCTGTTTTTT. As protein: CASSSDRDTGELFF.